This T cell receptor beta chain was recovered during a study of OX40 agonist ivuxolimab in advanced cancers. With regard to the full study: Ivuxolimab, which targeted the costimulatory receptor OX40 (CD134), was an agonistic, fully human IgG2 monoclonal antibody. Intravenous ivuxolimab was administered to patients every 2 weeks at six dose levels: 0.01, 0.1, 0.3, 1.5, 3 and 10 mg/kg. Among the roughly 50 dose-escalation patients, 19 had hepatocellular carcinoma, roughly 15 melanoma, 9 renal cell carcinoma and 9 head and neck cancer. The dose-escalation cohort was roughly 80% male with a mean age of around 64 years, ranging from about 23 to 85. Prior anti-PD-1, anti-PD-L1 or anti-CTLA-4 therapy was permitted, and checkpoint inhibitors had been received by around 40% of dose-escalation patients. Partial responses were achieved by three dose-escalation patients, of whom one had hepatocellular carcinoma and two had cutaneous melanoma. The purpose of peripheral TCRbeta sequencing was to test whether ivuxolimab changed TCR sequence diversity and led to clonal T-cell expansion. The paper covers the monotherapy dose-escalation part of the phase I ivuxolimab trial, which included N of about 50 patients.

Results and caveats for the whole study, not just this receptor: In partial responders in the 0.1-3.0 mg/kg groups, normalized peripheral clonal expansion was found to be among the lowest, especially among CD8+ T cells. After ivuxolimab, CD8+ T cells had more expanded clones than CD4+ T cells on average. At doses from 0.1 to 3.0 mg/kg, clonal expansion was seen in both CD4+ and CD8+ blood T cells between baseline and week 6. The antigen specificity of the clonally expanded peripheral T cells was not determined. Low levels of normalized T-cell clonal expansion were also seen in some patients who did not respond.

Turning to this clone: Its cognate antigen has yet to be identified. No qualities accompany the bases; no much larger clone lies one base away.

The trial excluded patients who had a history of autoimmune disease or were on systemic immunosuppression. Peripheral blood for TCR sequencing was drawn from every dose cohort at baseline, at cycle 4 day 1 and at cycle 7 day 1. The samples were taken from a phase I, first-in-human, multicenter, open-label dose-escalation trial of ivuxolimab. Adults with locally advanced or metastatic melanoma, renal cell carcinoma, hepatocellular carcinoma or head and neck squamous cell carcinoma were enrolled in the trial. Before TCR sequencing, CD4+ and CD8+ T cells were separately sorted from peripheral blood. The CDR3 starts with the cysteine, ends with the phenylalanine, and has 16 residues. The DNA shown is the 48-base CDR3, in frame from base 1. For sequencing of the TCRbeta CDR3 region, genomic DNA was extracted from the sorted cells. The immunoSEQ Assay was used for sequencing of TCRbeta CDR3 regions. Not all clones reach the TCRdb copy of this immuneACCESS table, which keeps in-frame sequences only. Checked studies attribute under half of the gap to unresolved V genes and leave the rest unexplained. This sample is represented by roughly 25,000 clones; 78% of them were singletons. Approximately 1.5% of the sample belongs to the ten largest clones.

The sequencing used CD4+ or CD8+ T cells sorted from blood, collected in a trial of the OX40 agonist ivuxolimab. The sequence links TRBV21-1 to TRBJ1-5; TRBD1 is taken as the D call from the table, unchecked against the DNA. TRBV21-1 is assigned pseudogene status. The clonotype was recovered from an adult with an advanced solid tumor such as melanoma, head and neck, liver or kidney cancer. The CDR3 here reads CARQGGTGDSNQPQHF. The bases read TGTGCCAGACAAGGGGGGACAGGGGATAGCAATCAGCCCCAGCATTTT.